This T cell receptor (beta chain) is from a study of shared clonotypes between healthy human individuals. Study in general: The donors, two women and three men, were aged 18 to 49.

Approximately 30,000 T cell genomes (approximately 180 ng DNA) went into each sorted-subset replicate. The repertoire was sequenced with immunoSEQ multiplex PCR; TCRdb's copy has only in-frame clones and lacks some. The sample gives a few million clones, around 92% of which show up once; 0.37% is in the top ten. The germline V gene encodes CDR1 MNHEY and CDR2 SVGAGI. The CDR3 consists of 11 residues. To note about this clone: Germline is not matched at one junction end, which may reflect a read error.

The specimen sequenced was naive CD4+ T cells from PBMCs. Subset defined: CD45RA+ positively selected. The source of this sequence is a man aged 18 to 29 in good health. Some clones in this sample may be carry-over from other donors' samples. The genes are TRBV6-5 and TRBJ1-3; D gene unclear. This chain's CDR3 is CASRGGNAIYF. In DNA, the CDR3 is TGTGCCAGCAGGGGTGGAAACGCCATATATTTT.